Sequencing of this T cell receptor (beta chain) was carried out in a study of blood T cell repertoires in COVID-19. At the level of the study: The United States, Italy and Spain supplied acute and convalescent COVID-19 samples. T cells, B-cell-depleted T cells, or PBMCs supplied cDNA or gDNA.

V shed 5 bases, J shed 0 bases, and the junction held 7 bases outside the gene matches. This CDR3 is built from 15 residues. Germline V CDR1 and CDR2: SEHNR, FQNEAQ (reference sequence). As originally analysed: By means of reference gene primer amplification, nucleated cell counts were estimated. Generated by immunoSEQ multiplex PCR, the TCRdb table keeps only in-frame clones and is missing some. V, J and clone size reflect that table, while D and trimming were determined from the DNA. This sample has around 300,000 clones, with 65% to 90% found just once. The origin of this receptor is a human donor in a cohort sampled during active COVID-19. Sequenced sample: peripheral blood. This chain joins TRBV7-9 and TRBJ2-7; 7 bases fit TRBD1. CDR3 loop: CASSPPGTASYEQYF. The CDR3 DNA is TGTGCCAGCAGCCCACCTGGGACAGCCTCCTACGAGCAGTACTTC.